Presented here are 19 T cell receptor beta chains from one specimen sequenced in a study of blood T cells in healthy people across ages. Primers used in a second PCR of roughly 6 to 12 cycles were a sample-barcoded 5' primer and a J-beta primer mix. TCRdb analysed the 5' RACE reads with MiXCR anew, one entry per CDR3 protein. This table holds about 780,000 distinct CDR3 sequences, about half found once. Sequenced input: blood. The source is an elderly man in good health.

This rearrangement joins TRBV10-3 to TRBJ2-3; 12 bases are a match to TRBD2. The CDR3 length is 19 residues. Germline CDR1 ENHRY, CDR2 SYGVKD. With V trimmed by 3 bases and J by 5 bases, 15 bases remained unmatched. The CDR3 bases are TGTGCCATCAGTGACCCCAACCACCTAGCGGGAGGGCCCAGAGATACGCAGTATTTT. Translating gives CAISDPNHLAGGPRDTQYF.

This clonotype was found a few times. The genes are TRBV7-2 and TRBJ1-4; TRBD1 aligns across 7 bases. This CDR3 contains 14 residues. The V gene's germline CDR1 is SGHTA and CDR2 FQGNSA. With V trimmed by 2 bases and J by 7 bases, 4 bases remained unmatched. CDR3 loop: CASSLNRGPEKLFF. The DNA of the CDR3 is TGTGCCAGCAGCTTAAACAGGGGCCCTGAAAAACTGTTTTTT.

CDR3 in DNA: TGCAGCGTTGGTAGCAGGAGAACCGGGGAGCTGTTTTTT. Its translation is CSVGSRRTGELFF. The J gene is TRBJ2-2, the V gene TRBV29-1; D gene uncertain. Looked up from germline, CDR1 is SQVTM and CDR2 is ANQGSEA. The CDR3 length is 13 residues. V was shortened by 4 bases and J by 5 bases, with 11 bases between the two germline ends.

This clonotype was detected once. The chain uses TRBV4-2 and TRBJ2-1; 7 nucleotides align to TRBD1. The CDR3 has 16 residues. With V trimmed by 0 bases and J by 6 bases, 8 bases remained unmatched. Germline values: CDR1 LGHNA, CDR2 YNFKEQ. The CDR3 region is CASSQEKGATGNEQFF. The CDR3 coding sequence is TGTGCCAGCAGCCAAGAGAAGGGGGCCACCGGCAATGAGCAGTTCTTC.

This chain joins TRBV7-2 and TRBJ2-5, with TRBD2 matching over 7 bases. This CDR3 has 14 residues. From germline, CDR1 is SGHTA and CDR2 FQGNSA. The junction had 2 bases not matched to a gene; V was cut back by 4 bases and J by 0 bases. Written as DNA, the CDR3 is TGTGCCAGCAGCTGGGGGACTAACCAAGAGACCCAGTACTTC. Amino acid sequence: CASSWGTNQETQYF.

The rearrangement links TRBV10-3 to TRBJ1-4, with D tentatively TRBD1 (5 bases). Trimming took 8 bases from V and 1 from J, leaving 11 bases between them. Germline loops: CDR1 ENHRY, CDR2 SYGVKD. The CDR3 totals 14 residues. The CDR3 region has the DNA TGTGCCATCTCTCCCGGGGGAACTAATGAAAAACTGTTTTTT. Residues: CAISPGGTNEKLFF.

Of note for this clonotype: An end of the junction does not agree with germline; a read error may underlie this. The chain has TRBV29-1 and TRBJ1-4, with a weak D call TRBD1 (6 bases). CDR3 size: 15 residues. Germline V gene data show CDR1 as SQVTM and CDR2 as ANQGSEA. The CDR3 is CSVEGGGATNEKRFF. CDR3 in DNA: TGCAGCGTTGAAGGAGGGGGGGCAACTAATGAAAAACGGTTTTTT.

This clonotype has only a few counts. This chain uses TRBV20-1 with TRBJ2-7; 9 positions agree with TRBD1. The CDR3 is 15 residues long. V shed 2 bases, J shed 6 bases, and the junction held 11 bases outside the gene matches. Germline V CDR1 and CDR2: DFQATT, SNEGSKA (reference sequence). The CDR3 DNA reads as TGCAGTGCTAGACCCCCCCGGGACAGGGACGGCGAGCAGTACTTC. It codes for CSARPPRDRDGEQYF.

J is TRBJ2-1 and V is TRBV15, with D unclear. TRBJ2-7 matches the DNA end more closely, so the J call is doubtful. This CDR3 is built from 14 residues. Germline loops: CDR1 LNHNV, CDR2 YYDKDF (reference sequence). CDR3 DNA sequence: TGTGCCACCAGCAGAGAGGCTACCTACGAGGAGCAGTACTTC. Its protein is CATSREATYEEQYF.

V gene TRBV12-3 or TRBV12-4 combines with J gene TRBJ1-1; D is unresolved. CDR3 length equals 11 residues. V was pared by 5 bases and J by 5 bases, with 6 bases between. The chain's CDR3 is CASSPLTEAFF. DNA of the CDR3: TGTGCCAGCAGTCCTCTAACTGAAGCTTTCTTT.

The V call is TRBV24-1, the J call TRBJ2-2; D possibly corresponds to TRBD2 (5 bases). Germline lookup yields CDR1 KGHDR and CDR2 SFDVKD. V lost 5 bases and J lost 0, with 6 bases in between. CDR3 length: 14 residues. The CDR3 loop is CATSGRANTGELFF. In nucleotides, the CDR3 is TGTGCCACCAGTGGGCGGGCGAACACCGGGGAGCTGTTTTTT.

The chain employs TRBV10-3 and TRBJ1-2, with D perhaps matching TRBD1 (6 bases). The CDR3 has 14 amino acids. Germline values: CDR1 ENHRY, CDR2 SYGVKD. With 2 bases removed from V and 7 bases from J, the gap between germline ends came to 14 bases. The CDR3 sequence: CAISENPGVGGYTF. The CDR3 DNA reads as TGTGCCATCAGTGAGAACCCAGGGGTCGGTGGCTACACCTTC.

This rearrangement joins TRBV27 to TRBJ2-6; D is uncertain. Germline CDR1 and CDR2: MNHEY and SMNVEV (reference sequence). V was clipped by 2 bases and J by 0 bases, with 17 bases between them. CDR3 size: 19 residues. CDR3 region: CASSLPIKGLISGANVLTF. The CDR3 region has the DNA TGTGCCAGCAGTTTACCGATAAAGGGATTAATCTCTGGGGCCAACGTCCTGACTTTC.

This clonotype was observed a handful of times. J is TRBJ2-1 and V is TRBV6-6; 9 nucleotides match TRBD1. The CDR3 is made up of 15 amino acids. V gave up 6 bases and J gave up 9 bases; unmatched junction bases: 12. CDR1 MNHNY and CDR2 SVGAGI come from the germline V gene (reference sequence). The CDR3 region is CASRSSGTGSGEQFF. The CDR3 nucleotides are TGTGCCAGCAGGAGTTCCGGGACAGGGTCGGGTGAGCAGTTCTTC.

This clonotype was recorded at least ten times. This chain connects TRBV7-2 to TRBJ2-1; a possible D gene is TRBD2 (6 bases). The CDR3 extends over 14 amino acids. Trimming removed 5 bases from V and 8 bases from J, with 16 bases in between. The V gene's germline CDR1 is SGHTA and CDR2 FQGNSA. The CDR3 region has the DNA TGTGCCAGCAGCGTAGGGACCGCGGGGTATGAGCAGTTCTTC. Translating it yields CASSVGTAGYEQFF.

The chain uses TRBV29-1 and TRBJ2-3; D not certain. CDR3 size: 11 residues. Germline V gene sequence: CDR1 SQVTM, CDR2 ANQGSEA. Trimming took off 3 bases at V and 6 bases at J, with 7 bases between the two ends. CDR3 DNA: TGCAGCGTTGACACGCCCGATACGCAGTATTTT. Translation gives CSVDTPDTQYF.

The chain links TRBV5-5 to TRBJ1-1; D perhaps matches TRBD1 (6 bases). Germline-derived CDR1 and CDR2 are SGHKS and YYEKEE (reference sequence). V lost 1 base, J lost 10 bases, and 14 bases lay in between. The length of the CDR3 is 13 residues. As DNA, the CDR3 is TGTGCCAGCAGCTTGACCGACAAACAGGGAGCTTTCTTT. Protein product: CASSLTDKQGAFF.

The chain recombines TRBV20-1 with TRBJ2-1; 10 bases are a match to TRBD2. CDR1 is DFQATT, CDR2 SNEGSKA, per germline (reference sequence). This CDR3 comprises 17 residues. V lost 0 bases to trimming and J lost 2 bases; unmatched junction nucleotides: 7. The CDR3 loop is CSARDISSGGPYNEQFF. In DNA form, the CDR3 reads TGCAGTGCTAGAGATATATCTAGCGGGGGCCCCTACAATGAGCAGTTCTTC.

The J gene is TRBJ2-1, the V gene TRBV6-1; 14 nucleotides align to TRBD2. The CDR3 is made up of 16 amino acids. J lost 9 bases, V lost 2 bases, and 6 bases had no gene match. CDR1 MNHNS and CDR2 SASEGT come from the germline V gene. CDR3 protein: CASSETGTSGSFEQFF. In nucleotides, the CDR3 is TGTGCCAGCAGTGAAACCGGGACTAGCGGGAGTTTTGAGCAGTTCTTC.